This T cell receptor beta chain was sequenced for a study of blood T cell repertoires in COVID-19. On the study more broadly: T cells, B-cell-depleted T cells, or PBMCs supplied cDNA or gDNA.

Per the authors' pipeline: Nucleated cell number was recorded as an estimate derived from reference gene primer amplification. Libraries were prepared by immunoSEQ multiplex PCR; TCRdb keeps only in-frame clonotypes and omits some of them. The V and J calls and clone size were taken over from that table, and D and trimming were inferred from the DNA. This table has roughly 150,000 clones, approximately 88% appearing once. V was clipped by 1 base and J by 8 bases; unmatched bases: 13. This CDR3 region has 16 residues. Per the germline V gene, CDR1 is SEHNR and CDR2 is FQNEAQ (reference sequence). This clonotype originated in a man aged 60-69 years with acute or convalescent COVID-19. Sequencing was performed on peripheral blood. The V and J genes are TRBV7-9 and TRBJ1-2, with 7 positions matching TRBD1. The CDR3 sequence: CASSLGGGDNRGGYTF. CDR3 DNA: TGTGCCAGCAGCTTAGGCGGCGGGGATAACAGGGGCGGCTACACCTTC.